One and the same sample provided the 23 T cell receptor beta chains below, sequenced in a study of blood T cell repertoires in COVID-19. Sequenced by immunoSEQ multiplex PCR; TCRdb stores in-frame clones only, minus some. The sample records about 210,000 clones, 83% being singletons. The sequenced sample was peripheral blood. The receptors stem from a woman aged 40 to 49 with active or convalescent COVID-19.

The CDR3 here is CASSQPTDSSEQYF. The CDR3 DNA sequence: TGTGCCAGCAGCCAGCCGACAGACTCAAGCGAGCAGTACTTC. The chain uses TRBV7-6 and TRBJ2-7; D possibly corresponds to TRBD1 (5 bases). The CDR3 spans 14 residues. Trimming took off 5 bases at V and 6 bases at J, with 17 bases between the two ends. Germline CDR1 and CDR2: SGHVS and FNYEAQ. The full variable domain, its missing parts supplied by reference TRBV7-6 and TRBJ2-7, is GAGVSQSPRYKVTKRGQDVALRCDPISGHVSLYWYRQALGQGPEFLTYFNYEAQQDKSGLPNDRFSAERPEGSISTLTIQRTEQRDSAMYRCASSQPTDSSEQYFGPGTRLTVT.

V and J are TRBV2 and TRBJ2-1, with 13 bases matching TRBD2. The CDR3 runs 16 residues. V was clipped by 4 bases and J by 2 bases; unmatched bases: 2. From germline, CDR1 is SNHLY and CDR2 FYNNEI. The CDR3 DNA sequence: TGTGCCAGCAGTGGACTAGCGGGAGGTCCCTACAATGAGCAGTTCTTC. Translated: CASSGLAGGPYNEQFF. The full variable domain, completed using reference TRBV2 and TRBJ2-1, is EPEVTQTPSHQVTQMGQEVILRCVPISNHLYFYWYRQILGQKVEFLVSFYNNEISEKSEIFDDQFSVERPDGSNFTLKIRSTKLEDSAMYFCASSGLAGGPYNEQFFGPGTRLTVL.

This clone was seen a few times. The chain employs TRBV6-4 and TRBJ1-2, with a possible D match to TRBD1 (5 bases). Per germline, CDR1 MRHNA and CDR2 SNTAGT. The CDR3 has 14 amino acids. Trimming took 0 bases from V and 7 from J, leaving 12 bases between them. This chain's CDR3 is CASSDSWGGLGYTF. Written as DNA, the CDR3 is TGTGCCAGCAGTGACTCCTGGGGGGGTCTTGGCTACACCTTC.

This chain uses TRBV19 with TRBJ2-2; D is perhaps TRBD2 (6 bases). This CDR3 is 14 amino acids long. The V end was cut by 4 bases, the J end by 3 bases, with 9 bases between. Germline assignment: CDR1 LNHDA and CDR2 SQIVND (reference sequence). The CDR3 loop is CASSKEGYTGELFF. In nucleotides, the CDR3 is TGTGCCAGTAGTAAGGAGGGCTACACCGGGGAGCTGTTTTTT.

The V call is TRBV18, the J call TRBJ2-5, with a possible D match to TRBD1 (6 bases). CDR1 is KGHSH, CDR2 LQKENI, per germline. The V end was cut by 5 bases, the J end by 1 base, with 17 bases between. The CDR3 consists of 16 residues. This chain's CDR3 is CASSTVDSLTQETQYF. CDR3 nucleotide sequence: TGTGCCAGCTCAACGGTGGACAGCCTGACCCAAGAGACCCAGTACTTC.

The chain employs TRBV5-4 and TRBJ2-1; 8 nucleotides line up with TRBD2. Germline V CDR1 and CDR2: SGHNT, YYREEE (reference sequence). J was trimmed by 5 bases and V by 0 bases; bases with no gene match: 7. The CDR3 is made up of 16 amino acids. The DNA for the CDR3 is TGTGCCAGCAGCTTGGAAGGCGGGAGGATCAACAATGAGCAGTTCTTC. This codes for CASSLEGGRINNEQFF.

This sequence joins TRBV5-4 and TRBJ2-1; 11 nucleotides match TRBD2. V shed 0 bases, J shed 9 bases, and the junction held 8 bases outside the gene matches. The CDR3 has 16 residues. Germline lookup yields CDR1 SGHNT and CDR2 YYREEE (reference sequence). The CDR3: CASSLDTSGRIGEQFF. The CDR3 nucleotides read TGTGCCAGCAGCTTGGATACTAGCGGGAGAATAGGTGAGCAGTTCTTC.

The chain combines TRBV11-3 with TRBJ1-3; D is ambiguous. Trimming cost V 3 bases and J 0 bases, with 18 bases left between them. The CDR3 is 18 residues long. Germline V gene lookup returns CDR1 SGHNT and CDR2 YENEEA. CDR3 DNA sequence: TGTGCCAGCAGCTTCAGTTGGATCAGGTTTGGCTCTGGAAACACCATATATTTT. Translated: CASSFSWIRFGSGNTIYF.

The chain employs TRBV6-2 or TRBV6-3 and TRBJ1-4; D not resolved. Per germline, CDR1 MNHEY and CDR2 SVGEGT. This CDR3 is built from 15 residues. With 5 bases removed from V and 8 bases from J, the gap between germline ends came to 18 bases. The CDR3 region has the DNA TGTGCCAGCAGTACTGCGGAATCCTGGCGGGAAAAACTGTTTTTT. This codes for CASSTAESWREKLFF.

J is TRBJ2-7 and V is TRBV9; the match to TRBD2 covers 9 bases. The CDR3 runs 15 residues. J gave up 7 bases and V 2 bases, and 10 bases lay outside the gene matches. The germline V gene has CDR1 SGDLS and CDR2 YYNGEE. The CDR3 DNA reads as TGTGCCAGCAGCGTTGAAGCGGGAGGCCCGCGGGAGCAGTACTTC. This sequence encodes CASSVEAGGPREQYF.

The CDR3 spells CASSHPSGDQFF. CDR3 sequence (DNA): TGCGCCAGCAGCCACCCTAGCGGCGACCAGTTCTTC. V usage is TRBV4-3 and J usage is TRBJ2-1; 7 bases are a match to TRBD2. This CDR3 region has 12 residues. CDR1 and CDR2 from the germline V gene are LGHNA and YSLEER. V was pared by 3 bases and J by 13 bases, with 6 bases of the junction left unmatched.

The genes are TRBV5-1 and TRBJ2-1, with TRBD2 matching over 10 bases. After removal of 0 bases from V and 8 bases from J, the junction contained 2 bases not matched to a gene. CDR3 length: 14 residues. Germline lookup yields CDR1 SGHRS and CDR2 YFSETQ. CDR3 amino acids: CASSLASGSHEQFF. CDR3 nucleotide sequence: TGCGCCAGCAGCTTGGCTAGCGGGAGCCATGAGCAGTTCTTC.

The rearrangement links TRBV18 to TRBJ2-2; D might be TRBD1 (5 bases). The germline V gene has CDR1 KGHSH and CDR2 LQKENI. The CDR3 runs 13 residues. The V gene lost 1 base and the J gene lost 9 bases, with 9 bases spanning the gap. In DNA form, the CDR3 reads TGTGCCAGCTCACCACAGGACATGAGGGAGCTGTTTTTT. It codes for CASSPQDMRELFF.

The chain recombines TRBV11-1 with TRBJ2-2, with 8 positions matching TRBD1. The CDR3 loop spans 15 amino acids. Trimming took 5 bases from V and 3 from J; bases not matched to a gene: 5. The germline V gene has CDR1 SGHAT and CDR2 FQDESV (reference sequence). This CDR3 reads CASSPGTGYTGELFF. The DNA for the CDR3 is TGTGCCAGCAGCCCCGGGACAGGCTACACCGGGGAGCTGTTTTTT.

The chain joins TRBV5-4 to TRBJ2-1, with 7 nucleotides matching TRBD2. The junction had 1 base not matched to a gene; V was cut back by 7 bases and J by 0 bases. CDR1 and CDR2 (germline): SGHNT, YYREEE (reference sequence). CDR3 length: 13 amino acids. The CDR3 region is CASGGGSYNEQFF. For the CDR3, the DNA is TGTGCCAGCGGGGGGGGCTCCTACAATGAGCAGTTCTTC.

The V gene is TRBV7-2, the J gene TRBJ1-5; 7 bases line up with TRBD1. CDR1 and CDR2 from the germline V gene are SGHTA and FQGNSA. J lost 5 bases, V lost 2 bases, and 9 bases had no gene match. This CDR3 has 16 amino acids. The CDR3 region is CASSLYGGQTHQPQHF. The CDR3 nucleotides are TGTGCCAGCAGCTTATATGGGGGACAGACCCATCAGCCCCAGCATTTT.

This chain uses TRBV5-1 with TRBJ1-1; D is unresolved. CDR1 is SGHRS, CDR2 YFSETQ, per germline. The CDR3 contains 16 residues. The V end lost 7 bases, the J end lost 3 bases, and 22 bases lay between the germline ends. CDR3 sequence reads: CASRSGWTTRDTEAFF. As DNA, the CDR3 is TGCGCCAGCCGCTCGGGGTGGACTACCCGGGACACTGAAGCTTTCTTT.

The CDR3 loop is CASSQQRGGAGNEQFF. The CDR3, as DNA: TGCGCCAGCAGCCAACAACGAGGGGGCGCCGGAAATGAGCAGTTCTTC. The gene calls are TRBV4-1 and TRBJ2-1, with TRBD1 identical over 7 bases. V lost 2 bases and J lost 7; bases outside the gene matches: 11. CDR1 is MGHRA, CDR2 YSYEKL, per germline. The CDR3 sequence is 16 residues long.

The chain is built from TRBV24-1 and TRBJ2-1; 12 bases are shared with TRBD2. Germline assignment: CDR1 KGHDR and CDR2 SFDVKD. V lost 3 bases and J lost 3; bases outside the gene matches: 2. The CDR3 is 16 residues long. The CDR3 sequence: CATSDPSGGVYNEQFF. The CDR3 nucleotides are TGTGCCACCAGTGATCCTAGCGGGGGGGTCTACAATGAGCAGTTCTTC.

The rearrangement joins TRBV7-6 to TRBJ1-1, with TRBD1 identical over 7 bases. Germline CDR1 reads SGHVS; CDR2 reads FNYEAQ. With V trimmed by 3 bases and J by 1 base, 5 bases remained unmatched. This CDR3 spans 15 amino acids. In DNA, the CDR3 is TGTGCCAGCAGCTTTCTCAGGGGGAGGAACACTGAAGCTTTCTTT. Protein: CASSFLRGRNTEAFF.

CDR3: CASSPTANQPQHF. CDR3 DNA: TGTGCCAGCTCACCAACAGCAAATCAGCCCCAGCATTTT. The chain combines TRBV18 with TRBJ1-5, with D unclear. Germline loops: CDR1 KGHSH, CDR2 LQKENI. The V and J ends lost 2 bases and 4 bases respectively, with 6 bases between them. CDR3 length: 13 amino acids.

This clone showed up just once. V is TRBV20-1 and J is TRBJ2-7; tentatively, D is TRBD2 (5 bases). Germline lookup yields CDR1 DFQATT and CDR2 SNEGSKA (reference sequence). The V end lost 6 bases, the J end lost 0 bases, and 18 bases lay between the germline ends. The CDR3 has 15 amino acids. This CDR3 reads CSASRGLISSYEQYF. CDR3 in DNA: TGCAGTGCCAGTAGAGGGCTGATCAGCTCCTACGAGCAGTACTTC.

To note about this clone: A junction boundary mismatches the germline segment, possibly from a read error. The CDR3 nucleotides are TGTGCCAGCAGGCAGACTCAGATAGGGGGCGCGGGGAACGCCGGGGAGCTGTTTTTT. Translating gives CASRQTQIGGAGNAGELFF. This rearrangement joins TRBV27 to TRBJ2-2; TRBD1 might be the D (7 bases). CDR3 size: 19 residues. Germline assignment: CDR1 MNHEY and CDR2 SMNVEV (reference sequence).